This T cell receptor beta chain was observed in a study of blood T cells in healthy people across ages. This clonotype was seen a handful of times. As yet, its antigen is unknown. The donors, aged roughly 6 to 90, were healthy Caucasians from Russia. Every sample yielded at least 6.5 million isolated PBMCs. Whole-study findings and limits: There was a strong correlation between TCR beta diversity and naive T cell percentage. Long-lived donors exceeded aged donors in naive CD4+ cells and diversity.

Germline V gene lookup returns CDR1 SGHRS and CDR2 YFSETQ. With 0 bases removed from V and 0 bases from J, the gap between germline ends came to 10 bases. There are 16 residues in the CDR3. It was with a sample-barcoded 5' primer and a J-beta primer mix that a second PCR of roughly 6 to 12 cycles was run. TCRdb redid the calling of the 5' RACE reads with MiXCR, one entry per CDR3 protein. The sample carries 700,000 or so distinct CDR3 sequences, about a fifth recorded once. The specimen was blood. This clonotype was obtained from a man in his 70s in good health. The gene calls are TRBV5-1 and TRBJ2-1; D is undetermined. The DNA of the CDR3 is TGCGCCAGCAGCTTGGAACTACCCCTCTCCTACAATGAGCAGTTCTTC. Translated, it gives CASSLELPLSYNEQFF.